This entry concerns a single TCR beta chain. Its antigen is unidentified. The sample belongs to a study of cytomegalovirus exposure and HLA in healthy donors. Study summary: Around 80 million unique TCRs from HLA-typed donors were held in an early data release. Findings of the study overall: As confirmed in vitro, three CMV-associated chains were specific for CMV antigens. Despite most TCR sequences being rare, some public TCRs occurred in many donors. As was reported, the classifier diagnosed cytomegalovirus status with high specificity and sensitivity.

The V gene's germline CDR1 is SEHNR and CDR2 FQNEAQ (reference sequence). This CDR3 has 13 residues. Trimming cost V 4 bases and J 4 bases; bases outside gene matches: 1. The PCR employed 60 Vbeta primers together with 13 Jbeta primers. Produced via immunoSEQ multiplex PCR; TCRdb's table is partial and in-frame only. This sample yields about 85,000 clones, of which over 75% are seen a single time; approximately 2% belongs to the top ten. The sequencing sample was made of PBMCs. V usage is TRBV7-9 and J usage is TRBJ2-1; TRBD1 matches at 7 bases. The TCR originated in a boy aged 10-17 years in good health and CMV-seronegative. As DNA, the CDR3 is TGTGCCAGCAGCTGGGACAGTTACAATGAGCAGTTCTTC. It codes for CASSWDSYNEQFF. The full variable domain, in which reference TRBV7-9 and TRBJ2-1 provide the parts outside the CDR3, is DTGVSQNPRHKITKRGQNVTFRCDPISEHNRLYWYRQTLGQGPEFLTYFQNEAQLEKSRLLSDRFSAERPKGSFSTLEIQRTEQGDSAMYLCASSWDSYNEQFFGPGTRLTVL.